This T cell receptor (beta chain) was found in a study of blood T cell repertoires in COVID-19. About the study: T cells, B-cell-depleted T cells, or PBMCs provided the cDNA or gDNA that served as material.

The J segment lost 3 bases and the V segment lost 4 bases, leaving 7 bases of the junction unmatched. The germline V gene has CDR1 SGHTA and CDR2 FQGNSA. CDR3 length: 15 residues. Some clones are missing from TCRdb's copy, which holds only in-frame ones; the method was immunoSEQ multiplex PCR. The table records more than 200,000 clones, approximately 82% of them present only once. The chain recombines TRBV7-2 with TRBJ1-2; TRBD1 agrees at 8 bases. Sequences were obtained from peripheral blood. This TCR was recovered from a man in his forties with active or convalescent COVID-19. Here the CDR3 DNA reads TGTGCCAGCAGCTCCAGGACAGGGTCCGACTATGGCTACACCTTC. It specifies CASSSRTGSDYGYTF.